This TCR beta chain was profiled in a study of OX40 agonist ivuxolimab in advanced cancers. For context, the study as a whole: Ivuxolimab was a fully human IgG2 agonistic monoclonal antibody targeting the costimulatory receptor OX40 (CD134). Intravenous ivuxolimab was administered to patients every 2 weeks at six dose levels: 0.01, 0.1, 0.3, 1.5, 3 and 10 mg/kg. Of the approximately 50 patients in dose escalation, about 20 had hepatocellular carcinoma, some 15 had melanoma, 9 had renal cell carcinoma and 9 had head and neck cancer. The dose-escalation cohort was about 87% male with a mean age of roughly 60 years, ranging from roughly 20 to 80. Prior anti-PD-1, anti-PD-L1 or anti-CTLA-4 therapy was permitted, and checkpoint inhibitors had been received by about two fifths of dose-escalation patients. Partial responses occurred in three dose-escalation patients: two with cutaneous melanoma and one with hepatocellular carcinoma. The purpose of peripheral TCRbeta sequencing was to test whether ivuxolimab changed TCR sequence diversity and led to clonal T-cell expansion. The paper covers the monotherapy dose-escalation part of the phase I ivuxolimab trial, which included N of about 56 patients.

For sequencing of the TCRbeta CDR3 region, genomic DNA was extracted from the sorted cells. TCRbeta CDR3 regions were sequenced using the immunoSEQ Assay. This is the immuneACCESS table as TCRdb keeps it, with only in-frame sequences that have V and J called. A part of the clones is gone; compared with another copy, unresolved V genes explain less than half, and the rest is unexplained. This sample comprises about 12,000 clones, 80% of them detected only once. Jointly, the top ten make up roughly 30% of the sample. Concerning this clone itself: This receptor's antigen is unknown. No quality values exist for individual bases; no much larger clone is one base distant.

Patients with a history of autoimmune disease or receiving systemic immunosuppression were excluded from the trial. Peripheral blood for TCR sequencing was drawn from every dose cohort at baseline, at cycle 4 day 1 and at cycle 7 day 1. The samples were drawn from a first-in-human, open-label, multicenter phase I dose-escalation trial of ivuxolimab. Adults with locally advanced or metastatic head and neck squamous cell, hepatocellular, melanoma or renal cell carcinoma were enrolled in the trial. Before TCR sequencing, CD4+ T cells and CD8+ T cells were sorted from peripheral blood as separate populations. Broad study findings and their caveats: After ivuxolimab, more expanded clones were found on average in CD8+ T cells than in CD4+ T cells. The antigen specificity of the peripheral T cells that underwent clonal expansion was not determined. At doses of 0.1 to 3.0 mg/kg, clonal expansion of both CD4+ and CD8+ blood T cells was observed from baseline to week 6. In the 0.1-3.0 mg/kg groups, partial responders were among the patients with the lowest normalized peripheral clonal expansion, particularly in CD8+ T cells. Low levels of normalized T-cell clonal expansion were also seen in some nonresponding patients.

V was cut back by 2 bases and J by 7 bases, leaving a gap of 17 bases between them. CDR3 length: 15 amino acids, cysteine to phenylalanine. The DNA shown is the 45-base CDR3, in frame from base 1. CDR1 and CDR2, looked up from the germline V gene, are SNHLY and FYNNEI. The sample in question was CD4+ or CD8+ T cells sorted from blood, obtained in a trial of the OX40 agonist ivuxolimab. Recombination linked TRBV2 to TRBJ2-5; the D gene is possibly TRBD2, with 6 bases matching. This clonotype originated in an adult with an advanced solid tumor such as melanoma, head and neck, liver or kidney cancer. The CDR3 protein: CASSESRGASGTQYF. Read as DNA, the sequence is TGTGCCAGCAGTGAATCGCGGGGAGCCTCGGGGACCCAGTACTTC.